The next 29 T cell receptor beta chains were all read from a single sample in a study of T cells after yellow fever vaccination. MiXCR, run by TCRdb on the 5' RACE reads, gives a single entry per CDR3 protein. Of a few hundred thousand distinct CDR3 sequences detected, under 7.5% appear once; the ten largest clones hold about 15%. The sequenced sample was PBMCs, obtained 5 days after the yellow fever booster vaccination. The source of these receptors is a man younger than 45 who received the YFV17D yellow fever vaccine.

This clonotype was detected ten times or more. This rearrangement joins TRBV7-8 to TRBJ1-4; 9 bases are a match to TRBD1. The CDR3 covers 15 residues. With 5 bases clipped from V and 3 bases from J, the junction kept 4 bases outside the gene matches. CDR1 and CDR2 (germline): SGHVS, FQNEAQ. This CDR3 is CASSEGTGPNEKLFF. In nucleotides, the CDR3 is TGTGCCAGCAGCGAGGGGACAGGGCCTAATGAAAAACTGTTTTTT. Full variable domain (rest looked up from reference TRBV7-8 and TRBJ1-4): GAGVSQSPRYKVAKRGQDVALRCDPISGHVSLFWYQQALGQGPEFLTYFQNEAQLDKSGLPSDRFFAERPEGSVSTLKIQRTQQEDSAVYLCASSEGTGPNEKLFFGSGTQLSVL.

This clonotype has more than one count but fewer than ten. This chain connects TRBV6-1 to TRBJ2-2; D may be TRBD2 (6 bases). The CDR3 spans 15 residues. The V gene's germline CDR1 is MNHNS and CDR2 SASEGT. Between the trimmed V and J ends, which lost 7 bases and 4 bases, there was a span of 16 bases. This CDR3 is CASTWDFGGTGELFF. The CDR3 DNA sequence: TGTGCCAGCACCTGGGACTTTGGGGGCACCGGGGAGCTGTTTTTT.

This clonotype was found a few times. The V gene is TRBV3-1, the J gene TRBJ2-2; D is unresolved. This CDR3 is 14 amino acids long. CDR1 is LGHDT, CDR2 YNNKEL, per germline (reference sequence). The ends were cut back, 1 base at V and 6 bases at J, with 9 bases in the middle. In DNA form, the CDR3 reads TGTGCCAGCAGCCAAGGGTGGCAGTCCGGGGAGCTGTTTTTT. Protein sequence: CASSQGWQSGELFF.

There are a few counts of this clonotype. The chain recombines TRBV20-1 with TRBJ2-2; D is unclear. Germline CDR1 and CDR2: DFQATT and SNEGSKA (reference sequence). V was trimmed by 4 bases and J by 5 bases, leaving 14 bases between them. CDR3 length: 14 residues. The CDR3 sequence: CSAIRDANTGELFF. The CDR3 DNA reads TGCAGTGCTATTCGAGACGCCAATACCGGGGAGCTGTTTTTT.

The sample holds many counts of this clonotype. The J gene is TRBJ2-7, the V gene TRBV29-1, with D hard to call. The V and J ends lost 7 bases and 0 bases respectively, with 10 bases between them. CDR3 length: 12 residues. Per germline, CDR1 SQVTM and CDR2 ANQGSEA. Here the CDR3 reads CSAEASSYEQYF. The CDR3 coding sequence is TGCAGCGCTGAGGCCAGCTCCTACGAGCAGTACTTC.

This clonotype was counted between two and nine times. The rearrangement links TRBV30 to TRBJ2-3; 10 bases match TRBD2. Per the germline V gene, CDR1 is GTSNPN and CDR2 is SVGIG (reference sequence). CDR3 length: 15 residues. V was clipped by 8 bases and J by 0 bases; unmatched bases: 8. The CDR3 bases are TGTGCCGGAAGCGGGAGGGTTACTAGCACAGATACGCAGTATTTT. Its translation: CAGSGRVTSTDTQYF.

The chain combines TRBV7-8 with TRBJ2-1; 9 bases match TRBD2. In germline, CDR1 is SGHVS, CDR2 FQNEAQ. The CDR3 loop spans 15 amino acids. Losses at the gene ends were 5 bases for V and 7 bases for J; bases not matched to a gene: 9. DNA for the CDR3: TGTGCCAGCAGCCACCTAGCGGGGAGGGGTAATGAGCAGTTCTTC. Amino acids: CASSHLAGRGNEQFF.

The chain recombines TRBV7-9 with TRBJ1-1; 11 positions match TRBD1. The CDR3 has 16 residues. Germline V gene lookup returns CDR1 SEHNR and CDR2 FQNEAQ (reference sequence). The V gene end was trimmed by 5 bases and the J gene end by 3 bases; junction bases not matched to a gene: 8. The CDR3, as DNA: TGTGCCAGCAGCCCCCTGGGGGACAGGGGGGACACTGAAGCTTTCTTT. Encoded protein: CASSPLGDRGDTEAFF.

The chain has TRBV13 and TRBJ2-3; possible D gene TRBD1, 6 bases. The CDR3 length is 17 residues. The germline CDR1 and CDR2 sequences are PRHDT and FYEKMQ (reference sequence). V was clipped by 5 bases and J by 6 bases, with 24 bases between them. CDR3 in DNA: TGTGCCAGCAGCGGGCCATCGACAGACCCCAGGGGTGATACGCAGTATTTT. Protein product: CASSGPSTDPRGDTQYF. Using reference TRBV13 and TRBJ2-3 for the parts outside the CDR3, the full variable domain is AAGVIQSPRHLIKEKRETATLKCYPIPRHDTVYWYQQGPGQDPQFLISFYEKMQSDKGSIPDRFSAQQFSDYHSELNMSSLELGDSALYFCASSGPSTDPRGDTQYFGPGTRLTVL.

The V gene is TRBV7-2, the J gene TRBJ2-7; D might be TRBD2 (5 bases). CDR1 is SGHTA and CDR2 is FQGNSA in the germline V gene. This CDR3 spans 16 amino acids. V dropped 1 base and J dropped 9 bases, with 22 bases sitting between them. This chain's CDR3 is CASSLDPGMFYEGQYF. Written as DNA, the CDR3 is TGTGCCAGCAGCTTAGACCCCGGGATGTTCTACGAAGGGCAGTACTTC.

This clonotype was picked up a small number of times. The chain links TRBV7-2 to TRBJ2-5; maybe TRBD2 (5 bases). Germline values: CDR1 SGHTA, CDR2 FQGNSA. V was clipped by 3 bases and J by 10 bases, with 9 bases between them. This CDR3 is 11 amino acids long. CDR3 loop: CASSFLALQYF. In DNA form, the CDR3 reads TGTGCCAGCAGCTTTCTAGCTCTCCAGTACTTC.

This clonotype was counted a few times. The gene calls are TRBV27 and TRBJ2-2, with D possibly being TRBD1 (5 bases). CDR1 is MNHEY, CDR2 SMNVEV, per germline (reference sequence). CDR3 length equals 15 residues. V shed 10 bases and J shed 3 bases, with 18 bases lying between them. The CDR3 spells CATRARLTYTGELFF. The CDR3 nucleotides are TGTGCCACCAGGGCCCGATTAACCTACACCGGGGAGCTGTTTTTT.

This clonotype was observed many times. This chain links TRBV10-3 with TRBJ1-1, with TRBD1 matching over 7 bases. CDR1 is ENHRY, CDR2 SYGVKD, per germline. The CDR3 has 15 residues. Trimming at V came to 7 bases and at J to 0 bases, leaving 8 bases not matched to a gene. The CDR3 DNA reads TGTGCCATCAAGGGGCGGGACAGCCTGAACACTGAAGCTTTCTTT. Translation gives CAIKGRDSLNTEAFF.

This clonotype has more than one count but fewer than ten. CDR3 residues: CATMDIGHEQFF. The DNA of the CDR3 is TGTGCCACCATGGACATTGGGCATGAGCAGTTCTTC. The chain links TRBV15 to TRBJ2-1, with D perhaps matching TRBD1 (5 bases). Trimming cost V 7 bases and J 8 bases, with 12 bases left between them. CDR1 and CDR2 from the germline V gene are LNHNV and YYDKDF (reference sequence). CDR3 length: 12 residues.

In its sample, this clonotype was seen many times. The chain has TRBV10-3 and TRBJ2-2; maybe TRBD2 (6 bases). Germline-derived CDR1 and CDR2 are ENHRY and SYGVKD. V lost 6 bases and J 5 bases, leaving 25 bases between the germline ends. The CDR3 consists of 18 residues. The CDR3 loop is CAIRGTPGAERGTGELFF. DNA of the CDR3: TGTGCCATCAGGGGAACCCCCGGAGCGGAACGGGGGACCGGGGAGCTGTTTTTT.

CDR3 in amino acids: CASSTGSRSYNEQFF. Here the CDR3 DNA reads TGTGCCAGCAGTACGGGGTCTCGCTCCTACAATGAGCAGTTCTTC. The V and J genes are TRBV25-1 and TRBJ2-1, with a possible D match to TRBD2 (5 bases). This CDR3 contains 15 residues. CDR1 is MGHDK and CDR2 is SYGVNS in the germline V gene. Trimming stripped 5 bases from V and 0 bases from J, with 11 bases between.

The chain combines TRBV4-3 with TRBJ2-2, with 9 bases identical to TRBD2. In germline, CDR1 is LGHNA, CDR2 YSLEER. This CDR3 comprises 16 residues. After removal of 3 bases from V and 5 bases from J, the junction contained 7 bases not matched to a gene. The CDR3 DNA reads TGCGCCAGCAGCCATAGAGCGGGAGGAGGGACCGGGGAGCTGTTTTTT. It specifies CASSHRAGGGTGELFF.

This clonotype was counted between two and nine times. The V and J genes are TRBV7-2 and TRBJ2-5; D is uncertain. Deletions cut 5 bases from V and 4 bases from J, with 11 bases between. CDR1 and CDR2 (germline): SGHTA, FQGNSA. CDR3 length: 13 amino acids. The CDR3 loop is CASSPGLRETQYF. The DNA for the CDR3 is TGTGCCAGCAGCCCCGGCCTTCGAGAGACCCAGTACTTC.

This clonotype was recorded at least ten times. The chain has TRBV27 and TRBJ2-3; D gene unclear. The ends were cut back, 6 bases at V and 1 base at J, with 8 bases in the middle. The germline V gene encodes CDR1 MNHEY and CDR2 SMNVEV (reference sequence). The CDR3 is 13 residues long. CDR3 region: CASRDTGTDTQYF. Written as DNA, the CDR3 is TGTGCCAGCAGAGACACAGGCACAGATACGCAGTATTTT.

This clonotype was seen at least ten times. Here the CDR3 reads CASSQGRTNTGELFF. For the CDR3, the DNA is TGCGCCAGCAGCCAGGGGCGAACGAACACCGGGGAGCTGTTTTTT. The gene calls are TRBV5-1 and TRBJ2-2, with a tentative D call TRBD1 (6 bases). The length of the CDR3 is 15 residues. CDR1 and CDR2 (germline): SGHRS, YFSETQ. Deletions cut 4 bases from V and 0 bases from J, with 10 bases between.

CDR3 protein: CSATGQGFSNYGYTF. CDR3 in DNA: TGCAGTGCCACAGGACAGGGGTTTTCCAACTATGGCTACACCTTC. The chain has TRBV20-1 and TRBJ1-2, with 9 bases aligning to TRBD1. Germline V gene lookup returns CDR1 DFQATT and CDR2 SNEGSKA (reference sequence). This CDR3 region has 15 residues. The V gene end was trimmed by 6 bases and the J gene end by 2 bases; junction bases not matched to a gene: 10.

The V and J genes are TRBV20-1 and TRBJ2-5, with D possibly being TRBD1 (5 bases). The CDR3 consists of 14 residues. Looked up from germline, CDR1 is DFQATT and CDR2 is SNEGSKA (reference sequence). Trimming pared 0 bases from V and 4 bases from J, leaving 12 bases between. This CDR3 reads CSARDPQGRETQYF. The CDR3 coding sequence is TGCAGTGCTAGAGATCCCCAGGGTAGAGAGACCCAGTACTTC.

V usage is TRBV9 and J usage is TRBJ2-1; a possible D gene is TRBD1 (6 bases). Looked up from germline, CDR1 is SGDLS and CDR2 is YYNGEE. The CDR3 totals 16 residues. V was pared by 0 bases and J by 0 bases, with 10 bases between. In DNA form, the CDR3 reads TGTGCCAGCAGCGTAGGAACAGGGAGCTCCTACAATGAGCAGTTCTTC. Protein: CASSVGTGSSYNEQFF.

The sample holds many counts of this clonotype. The chain uses TRBV20-1 and TRBJ2-5; D is ambiguous. Germline V CDR1 and CDR2: DFQATT, SNEGSKA (reference sequence). This CDR3 has 13 amino acids. V was shortened by 3 bases and J by 2 bases, with 10 bases between the two germline ends. The CDR3 DNA sequence: TGCAGTGCTAGGGACGTCCAACAAGAGACCCAGTACTTC. Amino acid sequence: CSARDVQQETQYF.

Ten or more counts support this clonotype. J is TRBJ1-2 and V is TRBV6-6; D uncertain. Per germline, CDR1 MNHNY and CDR2 SVGAGI (reference sequence). This CDR3 region has 11 residues. V shed 5 bases and J shed 6 bases, with 7 bases lying between them. The CDR3 reads CASSRTDGYTF. Here the CDR3 DNA reads TGTGCCAGCAGTCGGACGGATGGCTACACCTTC.

A single count supports this clonotype. A read error may account for a junction end that differs from germline. The chain couples TRBV20-1 to TRBJ2-2, with 7 bases matching TRBD2. From germline, CDR1 is DFQATT and CDR2 SNEGSKA (reference sequence). The CDR3 totals 17 residues. Here the CDR3 reads CCASGGGPPTNTGELFF. Here the CDR3 DNA reads TGCTGTGCTAGTGGGGGAGGGCCCCCAACGAACACCGGGGAGCTGTTTTTT.

This clonotype showed up many times. The chain has TRBV7-3 and TRBJ1-1; 9 bases fit TRBD1. The germline CDR1 and CDR2 sequences are SGHTA and FQGTGA. The CDR3 runs to 13 residues. V shed 3 bases, J shed 7 bases, and the junction held 3 bases outside the gene matches. The CDR3 loop is CASSLRQGDEAFF. Written as DNA, the CDR3 is TGTGCCAGCAGCTTGAGACAGGGGGATGAAGCTTTCTTT.

This clonotype was observed at least ten times. The chain recombines TRBV11-3 with TRBJ2-3, with TRBD2 matching over 13 bases. Trimming at V came to 5 bases and at J to 1 base, leaving 3 bases not matched to a gene. The CDR3 is 16 amino acids. Germline CDR1 is SGHNT and CDR2 is YENEEA. The CDR3 here is CASSRTSGRGTDTQYF. The CDR3 DNA is TGTGCCAGCAGCCGTACTAGCGGGAGGGGCACAGATACGCAGTATTTT.

The chain is built from TRBV5-8 and TRBJ2-5; D remains ambiguous. The CDR3 length is 14 residues. Looked up from germline, CDR1 is SGHTS and CDR2 is YDEGEE. The germline V and J ends were trimmed by 4 bases and 2 bases, with 12 bases remaining between them. The CDR3 loop reads CASSELPQQETQYF. The CDR3 DNA reads as TGTGCCAGCAGCGAGCTACCACAGCAAGAGACCCAGTACTTC.